This T cell receptor (beta chain) stems from a study of blood T cell repertoires in COVID-19. Looking at the study overall: Italy, Spain and the United States were the sources of the convalescent and acute COVID-19 samples.

Per the study methods: Reference gene primer amplification yielded estimated nucleated cell counts. Method: immunoSEQ multiplex PCR; TCRdb's copy keeps in-frame clones and lacks some. Clonal size and the V and J genes are those of that table, whereas D and trimming came from the DNA. The table has 100,000 to 120,000 clones, over 60% seen once. V was shortened by 4 bases and J by 4 bases, with 14 bases between the two germline ends. The CDR3 consists of 15 residues. Germline V CDR1 and CDR2: LGHNA, YNFKEQ. The clonotype comes from a woman of 80 years or more with active or convalescent COVID-19. The chain uses TRBV4-2 and TRBJ1-5; no clear D. The sample taken for sequencing was peripheral blood. The CDR3 loop is CASSPEAGRNQPQHF. CDR3 nucleotides: TGTGCCAGCAGCCCAGAAGCCGGTCGAAATCAGCCCCAGCATTTT.